The present T cell receptor beta chain was sequenced within a study of CD8 T cells in Susac syndrome. Study summary: Susac syndrome patients were untreated, on corticosteroids with some adding intravenous immunoglobulin, or on intravenous immunoglobulin only.

With random hexamers, 0.5 to 1 ug RNA was reverse transcribed. TCR beta CDR3 was amplified by immunoSEQ multiplex PCR. This amplification extended across 54 Vbeta and 13 Jbeta segments. TCRdb called the immunoSEQ multiplex PCR reads again in MiXCR, with one record for every CDR3 protein. This table holds about 180,000 distinct CDR3 sequences, 85% to 95% found once. CDR1 and CDR2 (germline): LNHNV, YYDKDF (reference sequence). V was shortened by 0 bases and J by 0 bases, with 8 bases between the two germline ends. There are 15 residues in the CDR3. The source of this sequence is a human donor with Susac syndrome. Source material: CD4+ T cells from PBMCs. V and J are TRBV15 and TRBJ1-1; possibly TRBD1 for D (5 bases). The CDR3 sequence is CATSREGHLNTEAFF. CDR3 in DNA: TGTGCCACCAGCAGAGAAGGACATCTGAACACTGAAGCTTTCTTT.